Reported below is one TCR beta chain. What it binds is not known. Using immunoSEQ multiplex PCR, the repertoire was profiled, and TCRdb retains in-frame clones only, with some absent. The profile covers 750 to 1,000 clones, with about two thirds appearing a single time and roughly 17% taken by the ten largest. Steroid-refractory graft-versus-host disease after allogeneic hematopoietic cell transplant qualified adults for prospective research-autopsy enrollment. The junction had 3 bases not matched to a gene; V was cut back by 8 bases and J by 3 bases. The germline V gene encodes CDR1 MNHEY and CDR2 SVGAGI. The CDR3 totals 13 residues. The data derive from a study of tissue T cells after allogeneic stem cell transplantation. Looking at the study overall: Patients with graft-versus-host disease had grafts: several unmodified, three CD34-selected and T-cell-depleted.

Study-wide results and limits: The study did not identify alloreactive or antigen-specific tissue TCRs, and some clones might be persisting host cells. Across patients, clones rarely overlapped, yet motif clusters were shared tissue-specifically.

The receptor comes from a female patient aged 35 to 75 with steroid-refractory graft-versus-host disease after an allogeneic stem cell transplant. Some T cells may be provided by the graft donor. Specimen: esophageal tissue, collected at autopsy. The chain employs TRBV6-5 and TRBJ2-3, with 9 bases matching TRBD2. CDR3: CASLSGGTDTQYF. The CDR3 bases are TGTGCCAGCCTTAGCGGGGGAACAGATACGCAGTATTTT.